The sequence of this T cell receptor beta chain was determined in a study of lymphopenia after photon versus proton radiotherapy. General observations from the study: Photon-treated patients lost naive T cells and TCR diversity; proton-treated stayed stable.

Of note for this clone: Its target is unknown.

Germline values: CDR1 MRHNA, CDR2 SNTAGT. This CDR3 spans 17 amino acids. V lost 0 bases, J lost 0 bases, and 12 bases lay in between. Profiling relied on immunoSEQ multiplex PCR, and the TCRdb table lists in-frame clones only, not all of them. The data contain fewer than 9,500 clones, approximately 80% of them singletons. The sequencing used peripheral blood, collected from a patient treated with photon-based radiotherapy. This clonotype originated in a man aged 25-40 years with gastric cancer. The chain has TRBV6-4 and TRBJ1-5; D is perhaps TRBD1 (6 bases). The CDR3 region is CASSDSGGGSSNQPQHF. The CDR3 nucleotides are TGTGCCAGCAGTGACTCGGGAGGGGGGAGTAGCAATCAGCCCCAGCATTTT.